This T cell receptor (beta chain) was sequenced for a study of T cells after yellow fever vaccination. TCRdb called the 5' RACE reads again in MiXCR, with one record for every CDR3 protein. The profile shows hundreds of thousands of distinct CDR3 sequences, around 4.9% of them singletons. V lost 7 bases, J lost 4 bases, and 7 bases stayed unmatched. CDR3 length equals 14 residues. Germline V lookup: CDR1 SGHDN, CDR2 FVKESK. This clonotype was recorded at least ten times. The sequencing used CD4+ T cells sorted from PBMCs, collected on the day of the yellow fever booster vaccination. The TCR was taken from a man aged 18 to 30 who received the YFV17D yellow fever vaccine. The V gene is TRBV14, the J gene TRBJ1-3; 7 bases are shared with TRBD1. CDR3 DNA: TGTGCCAGCACCCACACAGGGGTCGGAAACACCATATATTTT. As protein: CASTHTGVGNTIYF.